This T cell receptor (beta chain) was sequenced in a study of blood T cell repertoires in COVID-19. Participants, about 18 to 90 years old, spanned 25 or so US areas. The study assigned cohorts using participant-reported clinical history. Two negative PCRs, clearance, or symptom resolution had been documented for recovered Cohort 3 donors. The table lists this clone with a few counts. Trimming removed 0 bases at V and 4 bases at J, with 12 bases between. The length of the CDR3 is 15 residues. CDR1 and CDR2 (germline): MNHEY, SVGAGI. This table comes from immunoSEQ multiplex PCR, and its TCRdb copy is limited to in-frame clones, with some not included. In the table there are 300,000 to 400,000 clones, over 75% of which are singletons.

This chain joins TRBV6-5 and TRBJ1-2, with D uncertain. The sample taken for sequencing was PBMCs or T cells enriched from blood (not recorded which). This receptor was obtained from a man younger than 45 who had recovered from COVID-19. The CDR3: CASSYSGGLGYGYTF. CDR3 nucleotides: TGTGCCAGCAGTTACTCTGGCGGGCTTGGCTATGGCTACACCTTC.